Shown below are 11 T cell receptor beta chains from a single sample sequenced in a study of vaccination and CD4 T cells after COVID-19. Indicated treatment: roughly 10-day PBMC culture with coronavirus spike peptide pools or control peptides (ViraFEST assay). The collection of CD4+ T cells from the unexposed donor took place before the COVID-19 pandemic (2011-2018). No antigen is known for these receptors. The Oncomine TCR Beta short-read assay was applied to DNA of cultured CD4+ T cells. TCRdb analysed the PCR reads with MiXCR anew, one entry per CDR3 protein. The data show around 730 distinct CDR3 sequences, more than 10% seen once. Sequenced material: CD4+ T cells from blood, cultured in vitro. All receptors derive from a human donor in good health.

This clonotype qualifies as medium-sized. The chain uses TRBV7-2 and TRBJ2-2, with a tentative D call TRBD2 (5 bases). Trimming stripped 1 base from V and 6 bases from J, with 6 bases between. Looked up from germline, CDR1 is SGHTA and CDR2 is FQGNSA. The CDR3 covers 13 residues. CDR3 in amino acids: CASSLGGSGELFF. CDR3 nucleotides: TGTGCCAGCAGCTTAGGAGGGTCCGGGGAGCTGTTTTTT.

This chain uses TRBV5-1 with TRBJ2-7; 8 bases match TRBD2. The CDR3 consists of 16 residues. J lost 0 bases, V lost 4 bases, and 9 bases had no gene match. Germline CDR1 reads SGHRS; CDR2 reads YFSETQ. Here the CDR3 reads CASSRQLAGSSYEQYF. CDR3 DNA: TGCGCCAGCAGCAGACAGCTAGCGGGCAGCTCCTACGAGCAGTACTTC.

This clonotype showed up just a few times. The CDR3 nucleotides read TGTGCCAGCTCAGAGGCGGGGGAGACCGGGGAGCTGTTTTTT. Encoded protein: CASSEAGETGELFF. The rearrangement links TRBV18 to TRBJ2-2; 7 bases line up with TRBD2. Germline loops: CDR1 KGHSH, CDR2 LQKENI. The CDR3 spans 14 residues. J gave up 5 bases and V 5 bases, and 5 bases lay outside the gene matches.

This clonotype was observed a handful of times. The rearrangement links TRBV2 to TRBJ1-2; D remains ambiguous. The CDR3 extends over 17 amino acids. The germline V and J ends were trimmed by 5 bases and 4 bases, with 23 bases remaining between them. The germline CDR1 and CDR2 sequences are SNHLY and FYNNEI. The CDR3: CASSTPRNLDDSYGYTF. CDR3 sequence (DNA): TGTGCCAGCAGTACTCCCCGCAATCTAGATGATTCCTATGGCTACACCTTC.

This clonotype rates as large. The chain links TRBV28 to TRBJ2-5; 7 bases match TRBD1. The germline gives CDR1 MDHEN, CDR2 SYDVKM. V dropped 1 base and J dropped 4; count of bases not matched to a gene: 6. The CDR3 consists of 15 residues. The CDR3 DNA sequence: TGTGCCAGCAGTTTATACAGGGGTGAGGTAGAGACCCAGTACTTC. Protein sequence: CASSLYRGEVETQYF.

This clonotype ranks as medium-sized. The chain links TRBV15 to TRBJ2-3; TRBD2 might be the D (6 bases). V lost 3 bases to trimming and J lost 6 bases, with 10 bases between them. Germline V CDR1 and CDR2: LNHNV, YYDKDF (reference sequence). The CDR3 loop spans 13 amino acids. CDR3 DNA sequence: TGTGCCACCAGCAGGCCTACTAGCGATACGCAGTATTTT. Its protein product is CATSRPTSDTQYF.

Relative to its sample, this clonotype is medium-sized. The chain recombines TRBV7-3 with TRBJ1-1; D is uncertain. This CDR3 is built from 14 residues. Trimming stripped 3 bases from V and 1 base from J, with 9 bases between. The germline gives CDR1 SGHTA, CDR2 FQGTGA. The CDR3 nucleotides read TGTGCCAGCAGCTTTTCAGAAGAGAACACTGAAGCTTTCTTT. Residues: CASSFSEENTEAFF.

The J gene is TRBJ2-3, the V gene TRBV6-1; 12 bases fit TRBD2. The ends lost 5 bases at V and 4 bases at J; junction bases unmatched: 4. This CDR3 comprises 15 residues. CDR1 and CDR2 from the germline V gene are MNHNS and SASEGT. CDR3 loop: CASSRTSGMADTQYF. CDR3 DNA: TGTGCCAGCAGTCGGACTAGCGGGATGGCAGATACGCAGTATTTT.

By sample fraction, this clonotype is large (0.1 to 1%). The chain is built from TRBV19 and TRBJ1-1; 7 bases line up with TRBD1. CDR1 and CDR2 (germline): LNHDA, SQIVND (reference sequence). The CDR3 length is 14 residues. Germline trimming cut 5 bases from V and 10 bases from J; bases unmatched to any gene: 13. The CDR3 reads CASSLTAGGIAAFF. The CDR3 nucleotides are TGTGCCAGTAGTCTCACGGCAGGGGGGATCGCAGCTTTCTTT.

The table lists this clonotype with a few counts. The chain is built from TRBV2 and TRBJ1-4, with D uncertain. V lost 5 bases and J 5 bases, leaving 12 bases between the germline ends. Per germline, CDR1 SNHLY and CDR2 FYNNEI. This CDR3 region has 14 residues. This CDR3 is CASSLGRVNEKLFF. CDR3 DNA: TGTGCCAGCAGTCTTGGCCGGGTCAATGAAAAACTGTTTTTT.

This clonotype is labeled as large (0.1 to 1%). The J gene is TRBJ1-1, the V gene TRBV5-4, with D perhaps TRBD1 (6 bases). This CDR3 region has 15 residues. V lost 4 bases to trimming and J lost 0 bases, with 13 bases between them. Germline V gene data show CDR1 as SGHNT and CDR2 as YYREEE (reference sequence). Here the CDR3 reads CASSPTRGMNTEAFF. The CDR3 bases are TGTGCCAGCAGCCCAACCAGGGGCATGAACACTGAAGCTTTCTTT.